The 15 T cell receptor beta chains below come from one sample, sequenced in a study of Ad26.COV2.S vaccination and SARS-CoV-2 variants. As to treatment: about 20 received Ad26.COV2.S at low or high dose, single or two shots; roughly five received placebo; per-sample allocation not given. Samples analyzed were those drawn on day 63 after the first vaccine or placebo injection. Sequenced by immunoSEQ multiplex PCR; TCRdb stores in-frame clones only, minus some. The data show some 640,000 clones, with approximately 88% seen just once and over 1.3% held by the top ten. Sequences were derived from peripheral blood, sampled in a trial of Ad26.COV2.S vaccine versus placebo. The receptors were gathered from a person between 18 and 65 years old who received the Ad26.COV2.S COVID-19 vaccine or a placebo.

The chain links TRBV21-1 to TRBJ2-7; the table's D call, TRBD1, was not checked against the DNA. TRBV21-1 is labeled a pseudogene. The CDR3 is 12 amino acids. The CDR3 nucleotides are TGTGCCAGCTCCGGACAGGGGTACGAGCAGTACTTC. Translated, it gives CASSGQGYEQYF.

V is TRBV6-5 and J is TRBJ2-7; the match to TRBD2 covers 7 bases. CDR1 and CDR2 (germline): MNHEY, SVGAGI. V lost 2 bases to trimming and J lost 0 bases; unmatched junction nucleotides: 7. The CDR3 totals 16 residues. The chain's CDR3 is CASSYGTGGASYEQYF. DNA of the CDR3: TGTGCCAGCAGTTACGGGACGGGAGGAGCCTCCTACGAGCAGTACTTC.

The chain uses TRBV6-4 and TRBJ1-1; TRBD1 matches at 8 bases. CDR3 size: 13 residues. The V gene's germline CDR1 is MRHNA and CDR2 SNTAGT. V gave up 4 bases and J gave up 3 bases; unmatched junction bases: 1. CDR3 sequence reads: CASSVDRDTEAFF. For the CDR3, the DNA is TGTGCCAGCAGTGTGGACAGGGACACTGAAGCTTTCTTT.

The V and J genes are TRBV7-2 and TRBJ2-3; a possible D gene is TRBD2 (5 bases). V lost 5 bases to trimming and J lost 1 base, with 10 bases between them. CDR1 is SGHTA and CDR2 is FQGNSA in the germline V gene. This CDR3 has 14 amino acids. CDR3 coding DNA: TGTGCCAGCAGCCCTGGGCGGGGCACAGATACGCAGTATTTT. This translates into CASSPGRGTDTQYF.

The DNA of the CDR3 is TGCGCCAGCAGCGCCCTTACTAGCGGGAGGGCACGAGATACGCAGTATTTT. Amino acids: CASSALTSGRARDTQYF. The V call is TRBV10-1, the J call TRBJ2-3; 13 nucleotides line up with TRBD2. The ends lost 6 bases at V and 5 bases at J; junction bases unmatched: 11. This CDR3 is built from 17 residues. Looked up from germline, CDR1 is WNHNN and CDR2 is SYGVQD (reference sequence).

As to this clone: At one boundary the junction diverges from the germline segment, which might be a read error. The chain carries TRBV7-7 and TRBJ2-1, with no clear D. Germline V gene sequence: CDR1 SSHAT, CDR2 FNYEAQ (reference sequence). CDR3 size: 13 residues. The chain's CDR3 is CASSTGPLDEQFF. The CDR3 DNA is TGTGCTAGCAGCACCGGGCCTCTCGATGAGCAGTTCTTC.

This chain links TRBV3-1 (or the pseudogene TRBV3-2) with TRBJ2-1, with 12 positions matching TRBD2. There are 16 residues in the CDR3. V trimming: 1 base; J trimming: 4 bases; junction bases outside the gene matches: 2. Germline V CDR1 and CDR2: LGHDT, YNNKEL (reference sequence). The DNA of the CDR3 is TGTGCCAGCAGCCAAGGAGGGACTAGCGGGTACAATGAGCAGTTCTTC. As protein: CASSQGGTSGYNEQFF.

The chain is built from TRBV19 and TRBJ2-1; TRBD1 aligns across 10 bases. This CDR3 comprises 18 residues. V lost 8 bases, J lost 0 bases, and 13 bases stayed unmatched. CDR1 is LNHDA, CDR2 SQIVND, per germline (reference sequence). CDR3 in amino acids: CASGTGTGDPISYNEQFF. Written as DNA, the CDR3 is TGTGCCAGTGGCACCGGGACAGGGGATCCGATCTCCTACAATGAGCAGTTCTTC. The variable domain in full, with the rest retrieved from reference TRBV19 and TRBJ2-1, is DGGITQSPKYLFRKEGQNVTLSCEQNLNHDAMYWYRQDPGQGLRLIYYSQIVNDFQKGDIAEGYSVSREKKESFPLTVTSAQKNPTAFYLCASGTGTGDPISYNEQFFGPGTRLTVL.

Points on this clone: The sample has other DNA sequences that encode this CDR3 too. CDR3 protein: CASRSGVQPQHF. The CDR3 bases are TGTGCCAGTAGATCAGGGGTACAGCCCCAGCATTTT. This chain links TRBV19 with TRBJ1-5; a weak D match, TRBD1 (6 bases). Germline V gene lookup returns CDR1 LNHDA and CDR2 SQIVND (reference sequence). CDR3 length: 12 amino acids. V shed 6 bases and J shed 7 bases, with 10 bases lying between them.

The gene calls are TRBV5-1 and TRBJ1-4, with 8 positions matching TRBD1. The V gene's germline CDR1 is SGHRS and CDR2 YFSETQ. CDR3 length equals 17 residues. V trimming: 3 bases; J trimming: 7 bases; junction bases outside the gene matches: 14. The CDR3 DNA reads as TGCGCCAGCAGCTACCGGTGGACAGGGAATGAGGGTGAAAAACTGTTTTTT. Encoded protein: CASSYRWTGNEGEKLFF.

The V and J genes are TRBV4-1 and TRBJ1-2, with 10 bases that match TRBD1. The CDR3 contains 16 residues. V gave up 10 bases and J gave up 6 bases; unmatched junction bases: 17. Germline CDR1 and CDR2: MGHRA and YSYEKL. The CDR3 sequence is CATSRTGGTQSDGYTF. In DNA form, the CDR3 reads TGCGCCACCTCTAGGACAGGGGGGACCCAATCCGATGGCTACACCTTC.

This chain links TRBV6-6 with TRBJ2-2, with D possibly being TRBD2 (6 bases). V was pared by 2 bases and J by 7 bases, with 8 bases between. The CDR3 consists of 13 residues. Looked up from germline, CDR1 is MNHNY and CDR2 is SVGAGI (reference sequence). This chain's CDR3 is CASSYAGFGELFF. The CDR3 DNA follows: TGTGCCAGCAGTTACGCGGGATTCGGGGAGCTGTTTTTT.

The V gene is TRBV27, the J gene TRBJ1-3; the D gene is possibly TRBD1 (6 bases). CDR1 and CDR2 (germline): MNHEY, SMNVEV (reference sequence). V lost 5 bases, J lost 2 bases, and 13 bases lay in between. The CDR3 runs 15 residues. This CDR3 reads CASSQQGFPGNTIYF. For the CDR3, the DNA is TGTGCCAGCAGTCAGCAGGGGTTTCCTGGAAACACCATATATTTT.

The rearrangement joins TRBV7-2 to TRBJ2-5; TRBD1 might be the D (5 bases). Trimming removed 2 bases from V and 5 bases from J, with 15 bases in between. This CDR3 contains 15 residues. In germline, CDR1 is SGHTA, CDR2 FQGNSA. This CDR3 reads CASSLRGGKGETQYF. The DNA for the CDR3 is TGTGCCAGCAGCTTACGCGGCGGAAAGGGGGAGACCCAGTACTTC.

This clone is a singleton in its sample. The chain couples TRBV5-1 to TRBJ2-5; 9 nucleotides match TRBD2. V was clipped by 0 bases and J by 5 bases; unmatched bases: 8. Germline loops: CDR1 SGHRS, CDR2 YFSETQ. The CDR3 runs 16 residues. The CDR3 nucleotides are TGCGCCAGCAGCTTGGGGCAACTAGCGGGTTTGGAGACCCAGTACTTC. This encodes CASSLGQLAGLETQYF.